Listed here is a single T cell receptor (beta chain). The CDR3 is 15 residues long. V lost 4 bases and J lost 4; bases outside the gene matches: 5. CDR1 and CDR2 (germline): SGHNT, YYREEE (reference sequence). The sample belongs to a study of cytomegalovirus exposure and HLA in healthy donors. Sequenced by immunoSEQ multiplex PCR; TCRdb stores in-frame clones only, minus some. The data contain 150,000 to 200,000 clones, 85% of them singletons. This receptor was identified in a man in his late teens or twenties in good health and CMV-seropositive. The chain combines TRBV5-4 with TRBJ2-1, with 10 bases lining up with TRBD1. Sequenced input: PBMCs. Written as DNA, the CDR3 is TGTGCCAGCAGCCCCGGGACAGGGGAGTACAATGAGCAGTTCTTC. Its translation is CASSPGTGEYNEQFF. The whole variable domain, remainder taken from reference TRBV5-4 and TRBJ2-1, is ETGVTQSPTHLIKTRGQQVTLRCSSQSGHNTVSWYQQALGQGPQFIFQYYREEENGRGNFPPRFSGLQFPNYSSELNVNALELDDSALYLCASSPGTGEYNEQFFGPGTRLTVL.